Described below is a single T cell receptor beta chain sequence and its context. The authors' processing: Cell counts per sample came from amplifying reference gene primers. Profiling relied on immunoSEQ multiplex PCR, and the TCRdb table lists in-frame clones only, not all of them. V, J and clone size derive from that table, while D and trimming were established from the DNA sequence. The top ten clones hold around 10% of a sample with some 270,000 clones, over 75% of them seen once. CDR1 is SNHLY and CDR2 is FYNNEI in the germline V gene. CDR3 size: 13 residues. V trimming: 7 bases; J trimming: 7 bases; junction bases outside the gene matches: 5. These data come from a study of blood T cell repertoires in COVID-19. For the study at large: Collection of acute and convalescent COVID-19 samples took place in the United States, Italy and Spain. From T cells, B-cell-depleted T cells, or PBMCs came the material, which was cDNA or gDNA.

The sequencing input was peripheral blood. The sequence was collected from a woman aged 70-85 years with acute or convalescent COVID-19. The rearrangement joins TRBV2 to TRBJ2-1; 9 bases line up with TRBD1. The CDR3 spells CASTRDRENEQFF. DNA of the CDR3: TGTGCCAGCACCCGGGACAGGGAGAATGAGCAGTTCTTC.